This paragraph reports one T cell receptor (beta chain). TCRdb's table, derived via immunoSEQ multiplex PCR, lists solely in-frame clones and lacks some. The data show more than 20,000 clones, around 75% seen once. Treatment reported: preoperative locoregional IRX-2 cytokine immunotherapy. This phase Ib study tested locoregional IRX-2 cytokine immunotherapy given before surgery. The data stem from a study of preoperative IRX-2 immunotherapy in early breast cancer. This CDR3 has 14 amino acids. Trimming removed 5 bases at V and 5 bases at J, with 14 bases between. Germline CDR1 reads LNHDA; CDR2 reads SQIVND (reference sequence).

This clonotype was obtained from a human donor with breast cancer. This chain uses TRBV19 with TRBJ2-3; D is possibly TRBD2 (6 bases). Source: lymph node tissue, taken after IRX-2 immunotherapy. The CDR3 bases are TGTGCCAGTAGTCTGGACTACCGCGGAGATACGCAGTATTTT. Translated, it gives CASSLDYRGDTQYF.